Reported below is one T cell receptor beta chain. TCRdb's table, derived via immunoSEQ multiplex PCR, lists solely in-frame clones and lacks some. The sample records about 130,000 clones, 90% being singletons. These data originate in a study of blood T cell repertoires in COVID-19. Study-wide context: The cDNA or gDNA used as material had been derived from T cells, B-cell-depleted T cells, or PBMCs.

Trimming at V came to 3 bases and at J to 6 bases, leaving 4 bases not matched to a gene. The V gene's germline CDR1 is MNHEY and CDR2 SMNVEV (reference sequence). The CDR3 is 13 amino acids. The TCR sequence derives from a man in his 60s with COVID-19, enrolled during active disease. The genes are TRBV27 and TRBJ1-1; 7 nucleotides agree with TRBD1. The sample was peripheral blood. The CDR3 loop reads CASSFLGTAEAFF. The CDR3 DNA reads TGTGCCAGCAGTTTCCTTGGGACAGCTGAAGCTTTCTTT.